This T cell receptor beta chain was sequenced during a study of identical twins. V was trimmed by 5 bases and J by 0 bases, leaving 17 bases between them. The CDR3 has 17 amino acids. The V gene's germline CDR1 is MNHEY and CDR2 SVGEGT. TCRdb used MiXCR to reprocess the 5' RACE reads, holding one entry per CDR3 protein. The sample comprises 350,000 to 450,000 distinct CDR3 sequences, approximately 17% of which are singletons, and roughly 12% rests with the top ten. This clonotype showed up many times. Source material: naive T cells sorted from blood. The receptor was derived from a man in his forties or fifties in good health. The chain carries TRBV6-2 or TRBV6-3 and TRBJ2-1; tentative D call: TRBD2 (6 bases). CDR3 loop: CASSLTAGLDSYNEQFF. In DNA form, the CDR3 reads TGTGCCAGCAGTCTAACCGCGGGACTGGACTCCTACAATGAGCAGTTCTTC.